The next 18 T cell receptor beta chains were all read from a single sample in a study of CD8+ T cells in alopecia areata. As to treatment: oral pan-JAK inhibitor, 5-10 mg twice daily. Once RNA had been extracted, it was reverse transcribed into cDNA to act as the sequencing template. Profiling relied on immunoSEQ multiplex PCR, and the TCRdb table lists in-frame clones only, not all of them. In the table there are roughly 200,000 clones, approximately 38% of which are singletons. The sequenced sample was CD4+ T cells sorted from blood, obtained at approximately week 30, from a patient treated with tofacitinib. These receptors were obtained from a human donor with alopecia areata.

This clone turned up a few times. This chain uses TRBV7-2 with TRBJ2-7; the D is unclear. V lost 0 bases and J 12 bases, leaving 12 bases between the germline ends. The CDR3 length is 12 residues. CDR1 SGHTA and CDR2 FQGNSA come from the germline V gene. The CDR3 DNA reads as TGTGCCAGCAGCTTAGCCGACGCCAGTCCGTACTTC. This codes for CASSLADASPYF. Based on the CDR3 plus reference TRBV7-2 and TRBJ2-7, the full variable domain is GAGVSQSPSNKVTEKGKDVELRCDPISGHTALYWYRQSLGQGLEFLIYFQGNSAPDKSGLPSDRFSAERTGGSVSTLTIQRTQQEDSAVYLCASSLADASPYFGPGTRLTVT.

This chain uses TRBV6-6 with TRBJ2-7; either TRBD1 or TRBD2 may supply D (5 bases each). The germline gives CDR1 MNHNY, CDR2 SVGAGI (reference sequence). The CDR3 is made up of 13 amino acids. The V end lost 10 bases, the J end lost 3 bases, and 16 bases lay between the germline ends. Here the CDR3 reads CATGDPEVYEQYF. As DNA, the CDR3 is TGTGCCACCGGGGACCCGGAGGTCTACGAGCAGTACTTC.

The chain has TRBV2 and TRBJ1-6, with D possibly being TRBD1 (5 bases). The CDR3 runs to 14 residues. CDR1 is SNHLY and CDR2 is FYNNEI in the germline V gene. V was pared by 2 bases and J by 10 bases, with 12 bases between. The CDR3 sequence: CASSEQGVRSPLHF. In DNA form, the CDR3 reads TGTGCCAGCAGTGAACAGGGTGTCCGGTCACCCCTCCACTTT.

This clone came up a few times. The gene calls are TRBV7-6 and TRBJ2-1; the D is unclear. The CDR3 is 13 residues long. Deletions cut 0 bases from V and 7 bases from J, with 7 bases between. Germline assignment: CDR1 SGHVS and CDR2 FNYEAQ. The CDR3 region has the DNA TGTGCCAGCAGCTTAGCGCTTAATAATGAGCAGTTCTTC. Protein sequence: CASSLALNNEQFF.

This chain uses TRBV30 with TRBJ2-7; 7 nucleotides align to TRBD2. Germline V CDR1 and CDR2: GTSNPN, SVGIG (reference sequence). CDR3 length equals 14 residues. J gave up 2 bases and V 0 bases, and 4 bases lay outside the gene matches. The CDR3 loop is CAWSVPGGAYEQYF. CDR3 bases: TGTGCCTGGAGTGTTCCGGGGGGAGCCTACGAGCAGTACTTC.

This chain connects TRBV25-1 to TRBJ2-7; D is unresolved. Germline V gene sequence: CDR1 MGHDK, CDR2 SYGVNS. Trimming stripped 3 bases from V and 5 bases from J, with 14 bases between. This CDR3 region has 14 residues. The CDR3, as DNA: TGTGCCAGCAGTGAGGCGGTCGCTCGGGACGAGCAGTACTTC. Translation gives CASSEAVARDEQYF.

The rearrangement uses TRBV27 and TRBJ2-5, with TRBD2 identical over 12 bases. The CDR3 runs 13 residues. The germline V gene has CDR1 MNHEY and CDR2 SMNVEV (reference sequence). The trim removed 6 bases at V and 4 bases at J, leaving 0 bases unmatched. CDR3 sequence reads: CASRLAGGETQYF. The DNA of the CDR3 is TGTGCCAGCAGACTAGCGGGGGGAGAGACCCAGTACTTC.

Remarks on this clone: Other DNA sequences in the sample encode the same CDR3. The chain links TRBV5-1 to TRBJ2-1; D possibly uses TRBD1 or TRBD2 (6 bases each). V was trimmed by 0 bases and J by 10 bases, leaving 11 bases between them. Germline CDR1 and CDR2: SGHRS and YFSETQ. The CDR3 has 13 amino acids. CDR3 DNA sequence: TGCGCCAGCAGCTTGGTAGGGGGGAACGAGCAGTTCTTC. As protein: CASSLVGGNEQFF.

This chain uses TRBV7-3 with TRBJ2-1; D unclear. The V gene lost 2 bases and the J gene lost 7 bases, with 12 bases spanning the gap. Germline lookup yields CDR1 SGHTA and CDR2 FQGTGA. CDR3 length: 14 residues. CDR3 sequence reads: CASSLQAGRNEQFF. In nucleotides, the CDR3 is TGTGCCAGCAGCTTACAAGCCGGAAGGAATGAGCAGTTCTTC.

V is TRBV15 and J is TRBJ1-5; perhaps TRBD1 as D (6 bases). Trimming took 5 bases from V and 6 from J, leaving 11 bases between them. Germline V gene data show CDR1 as LNHNV and CDR2 as YYDKDF (reference sequence). This CDR3 comprises 13 residues. CDR3 bases: TGTGCCACCAGCGGTAACAGGGCTCAGCCCCAGCATTTT. This encodes CATSGNRAQPQHF. The whole variable domain, filled in from reference TRBV15 and TRBJ1-5, reads DAMVIQNPRYQVTQFGKPVTLSCSQTLNHNVMYWYQQKSSQAPKLLFHYYDKDFNNEADTPDNFQSRRPNTSFCFLDIRSPGLGDTAMYLCATSGNRAQPQHFGDGTRLSIL.

The rearrangement uses TRBV5-1 and TRBJ2-1; 7 nucleotides agree with TRBD1. Trimming took 3 bases from V and 4 from J; bases not matched to a gene: 7. Germline V gives CDR1 SGHRS, CDR2 YFSETQ. CDR3 length equals 15 residues. CDR3 protein: CASSSRQGMYNEQFF. The CDR3 region has the DNA TGCGCCAGCAGCTCCCGACAGGGTATGTACAATGAGCAGTTCTTC. Full variable domain (remainder filled in from reference TRBV5-1 and TRBJ2-1): KAGVTQTPRYLIKTRGQQVTLSCSPISGHRSVSWYQQTPGQGLQFLFEYFSETQRNKGNFPGRFSGRQFSNSRSEMNVSTLELGDSALYLCASSSRQGMYNEQFFGPGTRLTVL.

The genes are TRBV29-1 and TRBJ2-5, with 10 nucleotides matching TRBD2. CDR1 SQVTM and CDR2 ANQGSEA come from the germline V gene. With 4 bases clipped from V and 2 bases from J, the junction kept 10 bases outside the gene matches. The CDR3 contains 16 residues. The CDR3 nucleotides read TGCAGCGTTGGGAGCGGGGGGGCCTCAGCGCAAGAGACCCAGTACTTC. As protein: CSVGSGGASAQETQYF.

This clone was observed a handful of times. This chain connects TRBV4-2 to TRBJ2-6, with unresolved D. Trimming removed 0 bases from V and 2 bases from J, with 14 bases in between. Germline-derived CDR1 and CDR2 are LGHNA and YNFKEQ. This CDR3 is built from 18 residues. The CDR3 nucleotides are TGTGCCAGCAGCCAAGACCTTGGCCGAAGCCCTGGGGCCAACGTCCTGACTTTC. Its protein is CASSQDLGRSPGANVLTF.

The CDR3 loop reads CASSSGTSGGQLREQYF. The CDR3 DNA reads as TGTGCCAGCAGCTCCGGGACTAGCGGGGGCCAACTAAGGGAGCAGTACTTC. The chain uses TRBV7-8 and TRBJ2-7; 14 positions match TRBD2. CDR1 SGHVS and CDR2 FQNEAQ come from the germline V gene. The CDR3 sequence is 17 residues long. J lost 7 bases, V lost 4 bases, and 12 bases had no gene match.

The genes are TRBV30 and TRBJ1-5, with TRBD1 identical over 9 bases. CDR3 length equals 15 residues. Germline CDR1 GTSNPN, CDR2 SVGIG (reference sequence). V gave up 4 bases and J gave up 0 bases; unmatched junction bases: 4. The CDR3: CAWTGQGYSNQPQHF. The CDR3 DNA sequence: TGTGCCTGGACCGGACAGGGGTATAGCAATCAGCCCCAGCATTTT.

This chain connects TRBV25-1 to TRBJ1-1; 7 bases agree with TRBD1. CDR3 size: 14 residues. V lost 5 bases to trimming and J lost 0 bases; unmatched junction nucleotides: 3. Germline CDR1 MGHDK, CDR2 SYGVNS. CDR3 in DNA: TGTGCCAGCAGTCCCGGGACAGTGAACACTGAAGCTTTCTTT. Its protein is CASSPGTVNTEAFF.

DNA for the CDR3: TGTGCCAGTAGTCTCCAAGGGGACCCATCACTAGCCAAAAACATTCAGTACTTC. Its protein product is CASSLQGDPSLAKNIQYF. The chain has TRBV19 and TRBJ2-4, with D perhaps TRBD1 or TRBD2 (5 bases each). V lost 5 bases and J lost 0, with 20 bases in between. CDR1 is LNHDA, CDR2 SQIVND, per germline (reference sequence). The CDR3 is 18 residues long.

This clone has more than one count but fewer than ten. The rearrangement links TRBV30 to TRBJ2-3; the D gene is possibly TRBD2 (5 bases). The CDR3 has 13 residues. Germline lookup yields CDR1 GTSNPN and CDR2 SVGIG (reference sequence). Trimming cost V 4 bases and J 2 bases, with 10 bases left between them. The CDR3 DNA reads TGTGCCTGGACACGGGGAAACACAGATACGCAGTATTTT. It encodes CAWTRGNTDTQYF.